Listed here are 8 T cell receptor beta chains from one sample, sequenced in a study of Ad26.COV2.S vaccination and SARS-CoV-2 variants. Documented treatment: some 19 received Ad26.COV2.S at low or high dose, single or two shots; about 5 received placebo; per-sample allocation not given. On day 63 after the first injection, vaccine and placebo recipients gave samples. Measured with immunoSEQ multiplex PCR; TCRdb has only the in-frame clones, and not every one. The repertoire holds under 400,000 clones, with around 87% as singletons. The sequences come from peripheral blood, collected in a trial of Ad26.COV2.S vaccine versus placebo. The receptors shown here come from a person between 18 and 65 years old who received the Ad26.COV2.S COVID-19 vaccine or a placebo.

This chain joins TRBV6-6 and TRBJ1-1, with D unclear. Germline V gene data show CDR1 as MNHNY and CDR2 as SVGAGI (reference sequence). This CDR3 comprises 13 residues. V lost 5 bases, J lost 2 bases, and 9 bases lay in between. CDR3 amino acids: CASSPWSNTEAFF. The DNA for the CDR3 is TGTGCCAGCAGTCCCTGGTCAAACACTGAAGCTTTCTTT.

This clone occurred once. The V and J genes are TRBV7-8 and TRBJ1-1; D is undetermined. Germline values: CDR1 SGHVS, CDR2 FQNEAQ. Trimming pared 3 bases from V and 0 bases from J, leaving 8 bases between. The CDR3 spans 14 residues. The CDR3: CASSFEFMNTEAFF. Here the CDR3 DNA reads TGTGCCAGCAGCTTCGAATTCATGAACACTGAAGCTTTCTTT.

The J gene is TRBJ1-5, the V gene TRBV15; maybe TRBD1 (6 bases). V shed 5 bases and J shed 1 base, with 12 bases lying between them. Germline CDR1 is LNHNV and CDR2 is YYDKDF (reference sequence). This CDR3 has 15 amino acids. CDR3 nucleotides: TGTGCCACCAGCCCGCTAGGGGGGAGCAATCAGCCCCAGCATTTT. Translated: CATSPLGGSNQPQHF. Full variable domain (outside the CDR3, taken from reference TRBV15 and TRBJ1-5): DAMVIQNPRYQVTQFGKPVTLSCSQTLNHNVMYWYQQKSSQAPKLLFHYYDKDFNNEADTPDNFQSRRPNTSFCFLDIRSPGLGDTAMYLCATSPLGGSNQPQHFGDGTRLSIL.

The V call is TRBV7-9, the J call TRBJ1-1; maybe TRBD1 (5 bases). Germline V CDR1 and CDR2: SEHNR, FQNEAQ (reference sequence). V was clipped by 4 bases and J by 7 bases, with 10 bases between them. CDR3 length: 12 residues. The CDR3 DNA is TGTGCCAGCAGCTCCGACAGTATTGAAGCTTTCTTT. It translates to CASSSDSIEAFF.

This clone was observed a few times. The genes are TRBV11-2 and TRBJ1-2, with D possibly being TRBD1 (5 bases). The CDR3 loop spans 13 amino acids. V was pared by 10 bases and J by 8 bases, with 20 bases between. CDR1 is SGHAT and CDR2 is FQNNGV in the germline V gene. DNA for the CDR3: TGTGCCATCCCCTCCAGGGAGGTGGGGGGCTACACCTTC. Protein: CAIPSREVGGYTF.

The chain has TRBV24-1 and TRBJ2-3; D remains unclear. V dropped 3 bases and J dropped 5 bases, with 8 bases sitting between them. Per the germline V gene, CDR1 is KGHDR and CDR2 is SFDVKD. The CDR3 totals 13 residues. CDR3 residues: CATSDGRQDTQYF. The DNA of the CDR3 is TGTGCCACCAGTGATGGCAGGCAAGATACGCAGTATTTT.

V usage is TRBV7-3 and J usage is TRBJ2-2, with 11 nucleotides matching TRBD2. CDR3 length: 18 amino acids. The ends lost 2 bases at V and 5 bases at J; junction bases unmatched: 10. Germline V gene sequence: CDR1 SGHTA, CDR2 FQGTGA. The CDR3 spells CASSLLTSPSGGTGELFF. DNA for the CDR3: TGTGCCAGCAGCTTACTTACCTCCCCTAGCGGGGGGACCGGGGAGCTGTTTTTT. The full variable domain, with the rest looked up from reference TRBV7-3 and TRBJ2-2, is GAGVSQTPSNKVTEKGKYVELRCDPISGHTALYWYRQSLGQGPEFLIYFQGTGAADDSGLPNDRFFAVRPEGSVSTLKIQRTERGDSAVYLCASSLLTSPSGGTGELFFGEGSRLTVL.

This sequence joins TRBV6-5 and TRBJ1-2; no firm D call. The germline V gene has CDR1 MNHEY and CDR2 SVGAGI. The V gene lost 4 bases and the J gene lost 4 bases, with 16 bases spanning the gap. The CDR3 totals 15 residues. The CDR3 loop reads CASSLTRPGRYGYTF. DNA for the CDR3: TGTGCCAGCAGTTTAACTCGCCCCGGGCGCTATGGCTACACCTTC.